The 18 T cell receptor beta chains below come from one sample, sequenced in a study of blood T cell repertoires in COVID-19. TCRdb's table, derived via immunoSEQ multiplex PCR, lists solely in-frame clones and lacks some. Of 200,000 or so clones in the sample, almost 80% are singletons; the top ten hold 15% to 20%. Material for sequencing was peripheral blood. Receptors were obtained from a man in his sixties with active or convalescent COVID-19.

A few counts support this clone. V and J are TRBV7-2 and TRBJ2-3; 7 bases line up with TRBD2. CDR1 is SGHTA and CDR2 is FQGNSA in the germline V gene. V lost 5 bases to trimming and J lost 1 base; unmatched junction nucleotides: 3. The CDR3 contains 14 residues. The DNA for the CDR3 is TGTGCCAGCAGCCGTGGGGGGGGCACAGATACGCAGTATTTT. This codes for CASSRGGGTDTQYF.

In its sample, this clone was seen many times. Within the sample, other DNA sequences also encode this same CDR3. The genes are TRBV29-1 and TRBJ2-7, with D tentatively TRBD2 (5 bases). CDR3 length equals 12 residues. V lost 4 bases to trimming and J lost 2 bases, with 9 bases between them. CDR1 and CDR2 from the germline V gene are SQVTM and ANQGSEA. The CDR3 sequence is CSVADGTYEQYF. CDR3 in DNA: TGCAGCGTTGCAGACGGGACCTACGAGCAGTACTTC.

The CDR3 sequence: CASNPGGQSSYEQYF. CDR3 DNA: TGTGCCAGCAACCCAGGGGGCCAAAGCTCCTACGAGCAGTACTTC. The chain has TRBV28 and TRBJ2-7, with TRBD1 identical over 8 bases. The CDR3 runs to 15 residues. V was clipped by 7 bases and J by 0 bases; unmatched bases: 8. Germline loops: CDR1 MDHEN, CDR2 SYDVKM.

The gene calls are TRBV24-1 and TRBJ2-1; perhaps TRBD1 as D (6 bases). The CDR3 spans 16 residues. The V and J ends lost 4 bases and 4 bases respectively, with 16 bases between them. Germline CDR1 reads KGHDR; CDR2 reads SFDVKD. CDR3 residues: CATSDLRGSGYNEQFF. In nucleotides, the CDR3 is TGTGCCACCAGTGACCTCAGGGGAAGCGGATACAATGAGCAGTTCTTC.

This clone was observed a few times. The V gene is TRBV3-1 (or the pseudogene TRBV3-2), the J gene TRBJ2-6; weak D call: TRBD2 (6 bases). Germline loops: CDR1 LGHDT, CDR2 YNNKEL (reference sequence). CDR3 length: 20 amino acids. Trimming left V 0 bases short and J 0 bases short, with 18 bases between. For the CDR3, the DNA is TGTGCCAGCAGCCAAGAGTACGTCGGGAGTAAAAACTCTGGGGCCAACGTCCTGACTTTC. Translated: CASSQEYVGSKNSGANVLTF.

J is TRBJ2-7 and V is TRBV19; tentative D call: TRBD1 (5 bases). Trimming took off 3 bases at V and 0 bases at J, with 12 bases between the two ends. Germline loops: CDR1 LNHDA, CDR2 SQIVND (reference sequence). The CDR3 sequence is 15 residues long. CDR3 in DNA: TGTGCCAGTAGTATCGAGCAGGGCTCCTCCTACGAGCAGTACTTC. Its protein is CASSIEQGSSYEQYF.

The CDR3 DNA follows: TGTGCCAGCAGCTCTCAGGGCGGATACGCTGAAGCTTTCTTT. This codes for CASSSQGGYAEAFF. The chain is built from TRBV11-2 and TRBJ1-1, with a tentative D call TRBD1 (5 bases). V lost 4 bases, J lost 6 bases, and 15 bases lay in between. CDR1 and CDR2 from the germline V gene are SGHAT and FQNNGV. The CDR3 totals 14 residues.

The rearrangement links TRBV6-5 to TRBJ2-7, with D perhaps TRBD2 (5 bases). V was clipped by 6 bases and J by 6 bases, with 12 bases between them. The germline V gene has CDR1 MNHEY and CDR2 SVGAGI. This CDR3 has 12 amino acids. For the CDR3, the DNA is TGTGCCAGCAGCCTAGCACGACCCGAGCAGTACTTC. Translation: CASSLARPEQYF.

The genes are TRBV2 and TRBJ1-5; D is undetermined. Trimming cost V 3 bases and J 3 bases, with 3 bases left between them. The CDR3 sequence is 12 residues long. In germline, CDR1 is SNHLY, CDR2 FYNNEI. The CDR3 DNA reads TGTGCCAGCAGTGACAACAATCAGCCCCAGCATTTT. Protein product: CASSDNNQPQHF.

This chain links TRBV18 with TRBJ1-5, with 11 bases that match TRBD1. Trimming at V came to 2 bases and at J to 5 bases, leaving 5 bases not matched to a gene. This CDR3 is built from 16 residues. The germline V gene has CDR1 KGHSH and CDR2 LQKENI. CDR3 sequence (DNA): TGTGCCAGCTCACCAGGGGACAGGGGGGGCCATCAGCCCCAGCATTTT. This codes for CASSPGDRGGHQPQHF.

The gene calls are TRBV2 and TRBJ2-7; 7 bases are a match to TRBD1. The germline V gene has CDR1 SNHLY and CDR2 FYNNEI. Germline trimming cut 8 bases from V and 4 bases from J; bases unmatched to any gene: 5. The CDR3 spans 12 residues. The CDR3 here is CASLRDRYEQYF. CDR3 DNA sequence: TGTGCCAGCCTACGGGACAGATACGAGCAGTACTTC. Variable domain in full (rest from reference TRBV2 and TRBJ2-7): EPEVTQTPSHQVTQMGQEVILRCVPISNHLYFYWYRQILGQKVEFLVSFYNNEISEKSEIFDDQFSVERPDGSNFTLKIRSTKLEDSAMYFCASLRDRYEQYFGPGTRLTVT.

The rearrangement links TRBV6-1 to TRBJ1-2; no clear D. Germline values: CDR1 MNHNS, CDR2 SASEGT. Trimming cost V 3 bases and J 7 bases, with 9 bases left between them. The CDR3 totals 12 residues. The CDR3 loop is CASSDPPGGYTF. In DNA, the CDR3 is TGTGCCAGCAGTGATCCACCCGGTGGCTACACCTTC.

This clone occurred a few times. The chain is built from TRBV27 and TRBJ1-1; D is ambiguous. Trimming left V 6 bases short and J 8 bases short, with 19 bases between. This CDR3 spans 14 amino acids. CDR1 MNHEY and CDR2 SMNVEV come from the germline V gene (reference sequence). DNA of the CDR3: TGTGCCAGCAGCCGAAGAACCGGTAGTAGCGAAGCTTTCTTT. Protein sequence: CASSRRTGSSEAFF.

This clone was picked up one time. The junction and the germline gene differ at one end; a read error may be behind it. This chain joins TRBV27 and TRBJ2-1; unclear D gene. The CDR3 contains 13 residues. Germline V gene data show CDR1 as MNHEY and CDR2 as SMNVEV (reference sequence). The CDR3 DNA reads as TGTGCCAGCAGTTTAAATAGCCGAGTTTTTCAGCTCTTC. Amino acids: CASSLNSRVFQLF.

The chain uses TRBV10-3 and TRBJ2-2; 9 bases agree with TRBD2. V lost 11 bases to trimming and J lost 5 bases; unmatched junction nucleotides: 6. The CDR3 spans 13 residues. From germline, CDR1 is ENHRY and CDR2 SYGVKD. The CDR3 sequence: CALRGGWTGELFF. The DNA for the CDR3 is TGTGCCCTGCGGGGGGGCTGGACCGGGGAGCTGTTTTTT.

The rearrangement uses TRBV5-1 and TRBJ1-2; perhaps TRBD1 as D (5 bases). The CDR3 extends over 12 amino acids. Deletions cut 5 bases from V and 8 bases from J, with 13 bases between. Germline lookup yields CDR1 SGHRS and CDR2 YFSETQ. This chain's CDR3 is CASSPQGRGYTF. The CDR3 DNA sequence: TGCGCCAGCAGTCCGCAGGGAAGGGGCTACACCTTC.

The chain's CDR3 is CASSYRDRANSPLHF. CDR3 in DNA: TGTGCCAGCAGTTACCGAGACAGGGCTAATTCACCCCTCCACTTT. The genes are TRBV6-6 and TRBJ1-6, with 7 positions matching TRBD1. This CDR3 is built from 15 residues. With 2 bases clipped from V and 6 bases from J, the junction kept 4 bases outside the gene matches. CDR1 is MNHNY and CDR2 is SVGAGI in the germline V gene (reference sequence).

The chain is built from TRBV28 and TRBJ1-5, with D uncertain. Trimming took off 2 bases at V and 3 bases at J, with 11 bases between the two ends. The germline V gene has CDR1 MDHEN and CDR2 SYDVKM. CDR3 length equals 15 residues. The CDR3 region is CASSLTELFNQPQHF. CDR3 nucleotide sequence: TGTGCCAGCAGTTTAACAGAGTTATTCAATCAGCCCCAGCATTTT.